The 19 T cell receptor beta chains listed next were all sequenced from one sample in a study of control samples from healthy donors and cancer patients. Data came from immunoSEQ multiplex PCR; TCRdb stores just in-frame clones and leaves some out. Counted here are 150,000 to 200,000 clones, 88% occurring once; the ten biggest clones make up under 2%. Sequenced input: blood. All receptors derive from a man younger than 30 in good health.

The chain couples TRBV4-1 to TRBJ1-4; D is possibly TRBD1 (5 bases). Germline V gene lookup returns CDR1 MGHRA and CDR2 YSYEKL. V shed 1 base and J shed 10 bases, with 16 bases lying between them. The CDR3 contains 15 residues. The chain's CDR3 is CASSQGLGRDAKLFF. Here the CDR3 DNA reads TGCGCCAGCAGCCAAGGATTAGGGAGGGACGCAAAACTGTTTTTT.

This sequence joins TRBV30 and TRBJ1-5; 9 bases agree with TRBD1. The length of the CDR3 is 16 residues. Trimming cost V 1 base and J 0 bases; bases outside gene matches: 4. CDR1 and CDR2 (germline): GTSNPN, SVGIG (reference sequence). CDR3 nucleotide sequence: TGTGCCTGGAGTGCGACAGGGGGATATAGCAATCAGCCCCAGCATTTT. As protein: CAWSATGGYSNQPQHF. Using reference TRBV30 and TRBJ1-5 for the parts outside the CDR3, the full variable domain is SQTIHQWPATLVQPVGSPLSLECTVEGTSNPNLYWYRQAAGRGLQLLFYSVGIGQISSEVPQNLSASRPQDRQFILSSKKLLLSDSGFYLCAWSATGGYSNQPQHFGDGTRLSIL.

This chain joins TRBV2 and TRBJ1-1, with D perhaps TRBD1 (5 bases). The length of the CDR3 is 12 residues. CDR1 is SNHLY, CDR2 FYNNEI, per germline. With 6 bases removed from V and 5 bases from J, the gap between germline ends came to 10 bases. CDR3 sequence (DNA): TGTGCCAGCAGGGAATGGGGGACTGAAGCTTTCTTT. Residues: CASREWGTEAFF.

The chain combines TRBV7-2 with TRBJ1-2; no clear D gene. The CDR3 runs 14 residues. The V and J ends lost 2 bases and 9 bases respectively, with 16 bases between them. Germline CDR1 SGHTA, CDR2 FQGNSA. The CDR3 region is CASSLTFGEASYTF. The CDR3 bases are TGTGCCAGCAGCTTAACCTTCGGGGAAGCGAGCTACACCTTC.

The chain has TRBV28 and TRBJ2-1; 11 positions agree with TRBD2. The CDR3 loop spans 15 amino acids. J gave up 5 bases and V 6 bases, and 6 bases lay outside the gene matches. The germline gives CDR1 MDHEN, CDR2 SYDVKM. The CDR3 spells CASRVPGLADNEQFF. The CDR3 nucleotides are TGTGCCAGCAGGGTACCGGGACTAGCGGACAATGAGCAGTTCTTC.

The rearrangement joins TRBV7-3 to TRBJ1-2, with 7 positions matching TRBD1. Germline V CDR1 and CDR2: SGHTA, FQGTGA. The CDR3 runs 13 residues. The trim removed 1 base at V and 5 bases at J, leaving 1 base unmatched. CDR3 nucleotide sequence: TGTGCCAGCAGCTTAAGCAGGGGGTATGGCTACACCTTC. Its protein is CASSLSRGYGYTF.

The rearrangement joins TRBV7-9 to TRBJ1-6; unclear D gene. This CDR3 has 16 amino acids. In germline, CDR1 is SEHNR, CDR2 FQNEAQ (reference sequence). Trimming cost V 4 bases and J 0 bases, with 10 bases left between them. As DNA, the CDR3 is TGTGCCAGCAGCTCTCTTGTGAGCTCCTATAATTCACCCCTCCACTTT. This sequence encodes CASSSLVSSYNSPLHF. The full variable domain, its missing parts supplied by reference TRBV7-9 and TRBJ1-6, is DTGVSQNPRHKITKRGQNVTFRCDPISEHNRLYWYRQTLGQGPEFLTYFQNEAQLEKSRLLSDRFSAERPKGSFSTLEIQRTEQGDSAMYLCASSSLVSSYNSPLHFGNGTRLTVT.

The rearrangement links TRBV7-3 to TRBJ2-1, with a weak D call TRBD1 (6 bases). The CDR3 is 15 amino acids. V lost 5 bases and J lost 2, with 13 bases in between. Germline lookup yields CDR1 SGHTA and CDR2 FQGTGA. The CDR3 region is CASSTTGSPYNEQFF. CDR3 in DNA: TGTGCCAGCAGCACTACAGGGTCTCCCTACAATGAGCAGTTCTTC.

This chain joins TRBV28 and TRBJ2-1; maybe TRBD2 (6 bases). V dropped 3 bases and J dropped 7 bases, with 16 bases sitting between them. Germline assignment: CDR1 MDHEN and CDR2 SYDVKM. This CDR3 has 15 residues. CDR3 sequence (DNA): TGTGCCAGCAGTTTTCGGGGGATTTTGTTAAATGAGCAGTTCTTC. Amino acids: CASSFRGILLNEQFF.

The chain joins TRBV4-3 to TRBJ2-1; 8 bases agree with TRBD2. CDR1 is LGHNA and CDR2 is YSLEER in the germline V gene. V lost 0 bases and J lost 0; bases outside the gene matches: 1. The CDR3 is 16 amino acids. In DNA, the CDR3 is TGCGCCAGCAGCCAAGATCGGGGGGGCTCCTACAATGAGCAGTTCTTC. This encodes CASSQDRGGSYNEQFF.

V usage is TRBV12-3 or TRBV12-4 and J usage is TRBJ2-7, with D uncertain. Trimming stripped 8 bases from V and 5 bases from J, with 10 bases between. The CDR3 is made up of 11 amino acids. The CDR3 sequence: CASGPIHEQYF. CDR3 sequence (DNA): TGTGCCAGCGGACCAATACACGAGCAGTACTTC.

The V and J genes are TRBV18 and TRBJ2-7, with D tentatively TRBD1 (6 bases). Germline V gene data show CDR1 as KGHSH and CDR2 as LQKENI. The CDR3 totals 14 residues. V lost 2 bases, J lost 2 bases, and 10 bases lay in between. The CDR3: CASSPTGHTYEQYF. The CDR3 DNA reads as TGTGCCAGCTCACCAACGGGACATACCTACGAGCAGTACTTC.

The gene calls are TRBV4-3 and TRBJ1-5; a weak D match, TRBD1 (5 bases). Germline CDR1 reads LGHNA; CDR2 reads YSLEER. V was trimmed by 1 base and J by 7 bases, leaving 14 bases between them. CDR3 size: 15 residues. CDR3 protein: CASSQGIGGGQPQHF. The CDR3 coding sequence is TGCGCCAGCAGCCAAGGTATTGGGGGAGGACAGCCCCAGCATTTT.

The chain joins TRBV10-3 to TRBJ2-7; D ambiguous. V was cut by 0 bases and J by 1 base, with 16 bases left in between. CDR3 length equals 17 residues. Germline CDR1 and CDR2: ENHRY and SYGVKD. As DNA, the CDR3 is TGTGCCATCAGTGAGTCGAGGCCGGCTGAGAAGTCCTACGAGCAGTACTTC. This codes for CAISESRPAEKSYEQYF.

CDR3 residues: CASSWSQGAVGELFF. Written as DNA, the CDR3 is TGCGCCAGCAGTTGGTCCCAGGGGGCGGTCGGGGAGCTGTTTTTT. V usage is TRBV5-1 and J usage is TRBJ2-2; 8 bases line up with TRBD1. The CDR3 is made up of 15 amino acids. Unmatched junction bases numbered 10, after V lost 5 bases and J lost 7 bases. Germline CDR1 and CDR2: SGHRS and YFSETQ. Full variable domain (rest looked up from reference TRBV5-1 and TRBJ2-2): KAGVTQTPRYLIKTRGQQVTLSCSPISGHRSVSWYQQTPGQGLQFLFEYFSETQRNKGNFPGRFSGRQFSNSRSEMNVSTLELGDSALYLCASSWSQGAVGELFFGEGSRLTVL.

This chain joins TRBV28 and TRBJ2-3; possible D gene TRBD2, 6 bases. CDR1 is MDHEN, CDR2 SYDVKM, per germline. V was trimmed by 6 bases and J by 2 bases, leaving 9 bases between them. This CDR3 contains 13 residues. The CDR3 loop reads CASRGGFTDTQYF. In nucleotides, the CDR3 is TGTGCCAGCAGGGGGGGATTCACAGATACGCAGTATTTT.

The chain combines TRBV25-1 with TRBJ2-7; D possibly corresponds to TRBD2 (5 bases). Trimming removed 4 bases from V and 3 bases from J, with 25 bases in between. This CDR3 has 18 residues. Germline assignment: CDR1 MGHDK and CDR2 SYGVNS. The CDR3 nucleotides read TGTGCCAGCAGTGGCAGAAGGCCCGACCTCGCTGACTACTACGAGCAGTACTTC. Protein product: CASSGRRPDLADYYEQYF.

The V gene is TRBV19, the J gene TRBJ2-1; 8 bases align to TRBD2. Germline CDR1 is LNHDA and CDR2 is SQIVND (reference sequence). With V trimmed by 7 bases and J by 5 bases, 4 bases remained unmatched. The CDR3 runs 13 residues. The DNA of the CDR3 is TGTGCCAGTAAGGCGGGGGGTGACAATGAGCAGTTCTTC. This sequence encodes CASKAGGDNEQFF. Full variable domain (rest looked up from reference TRBV19 and TRBJ2-1): DGGITQSPKYLFRKEGQNVTLSCEQNLNHDAMYWYRQDPGQGLRLIYYSQIVNDFQKGDIAEGYSVSREKKESFPLTVTSAQKNPTAFYLCASKAGGDNEQFFGPGTRLTVL.

The gene calls are TRBV4-3 and TRBJ1-3, with 10 nucleotides matching TRBD1. The CDR3 consists of 17 residues. V lost 4 bases to trimming and J lost 0 bases; unmatched junction nucleotides: 6. Germline loops: CDR1 LGHNA, CDR2 YSLEER. CDR3 sequence reads: CASSRSGQGNSGNTIYF. CDR3 nucleotide sequence: TGCGCCAGCAGCCGATCGGGACAGGGGAACTCTGGAAACACCATATATTTT.